This TCR beta chain was found in a study of beta chain features in type 1 diabetes. The single heparinised draw taken from each donor contained around 110 mL of blood on average. Study-wide points: A closer apparent resemblance between naive, central memory and Treg TCRB repertoires was seen in patients than in healthy donors. Moderate but significant shortening of TCRB CDR3s was recorded in all four CD4+ subsets from Type 1 diabetes patients. Among type 1 diabetes patients, VDJ junctions had fewer insertions and more deletions.

For this clone: Its antigen is not known.

Sequenced material consisted of expressed TCRB transcripts (all of the isolated RNA was reverse transcribed). Sequenced by immunoSEQ multiplex PCR; TCRdb stores in-frame clones only, minus some. The sample records about 170,000 clones, 6% to 9% being singletons. The CDR3 loop spans 15 amino acids. The germline V and J ends were trimmed by 5 bases and 2 bases, with 16 bases remaining between them. CDR1 is SGHAT, CDR2 FQNNGV, per germline. The chain has TRBV11-2 and TRBJ2-7; perhaps TRBD1 as D (6 bases). Specimen: central memory CD4+ T cells from blood. The sequence derives from a man aged 18-30 years with type 1 diabetes. CDR3 region: CASSLITGHPYEQYF. DNA of the CDR3: TGTGCCAGCAGCCTCATAACGGGACACCCCTACGAGCAGTACTTC.